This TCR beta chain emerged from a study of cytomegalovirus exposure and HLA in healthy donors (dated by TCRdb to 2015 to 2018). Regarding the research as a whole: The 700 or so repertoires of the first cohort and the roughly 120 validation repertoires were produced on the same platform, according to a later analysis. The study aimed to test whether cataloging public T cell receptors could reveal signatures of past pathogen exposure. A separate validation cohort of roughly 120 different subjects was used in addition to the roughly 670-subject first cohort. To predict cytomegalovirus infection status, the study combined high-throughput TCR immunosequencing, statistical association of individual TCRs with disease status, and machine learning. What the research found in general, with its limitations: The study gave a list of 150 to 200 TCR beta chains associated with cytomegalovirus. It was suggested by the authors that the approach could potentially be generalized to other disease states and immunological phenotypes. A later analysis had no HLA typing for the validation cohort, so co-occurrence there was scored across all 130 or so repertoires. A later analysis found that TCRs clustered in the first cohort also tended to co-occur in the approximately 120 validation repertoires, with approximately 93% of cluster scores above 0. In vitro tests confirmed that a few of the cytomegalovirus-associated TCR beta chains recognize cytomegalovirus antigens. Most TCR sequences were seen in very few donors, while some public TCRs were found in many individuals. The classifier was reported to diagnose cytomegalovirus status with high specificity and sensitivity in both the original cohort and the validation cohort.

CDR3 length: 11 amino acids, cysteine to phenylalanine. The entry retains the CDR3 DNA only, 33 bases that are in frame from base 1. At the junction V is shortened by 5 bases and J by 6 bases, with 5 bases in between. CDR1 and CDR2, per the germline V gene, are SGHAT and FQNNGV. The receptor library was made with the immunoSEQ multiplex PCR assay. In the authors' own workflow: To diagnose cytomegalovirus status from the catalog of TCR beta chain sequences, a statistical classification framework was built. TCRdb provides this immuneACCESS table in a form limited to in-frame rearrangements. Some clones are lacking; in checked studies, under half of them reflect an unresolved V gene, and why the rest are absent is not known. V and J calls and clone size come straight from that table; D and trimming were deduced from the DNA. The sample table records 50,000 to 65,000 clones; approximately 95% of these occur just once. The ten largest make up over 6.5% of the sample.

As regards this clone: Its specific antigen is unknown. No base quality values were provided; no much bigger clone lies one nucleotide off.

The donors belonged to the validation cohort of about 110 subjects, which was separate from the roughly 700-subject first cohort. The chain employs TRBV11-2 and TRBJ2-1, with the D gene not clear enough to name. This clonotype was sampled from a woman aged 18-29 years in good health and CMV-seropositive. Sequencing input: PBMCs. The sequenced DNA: TGTGCCAGCAGCGTCGGCAATGAGCAGTTCTTC. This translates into CASSVGNEQFF.